This T cell receptor (beta chain) was recorded in a study of blood T cell repertoires in COVID-19. This CDR3 spans 14 amino acids. The germline gives CDR1 SNHLY, CDR2 FYNNEI. After removal of 4 bases from V and 7 bases from J, the junction contained 7 bases not matched to a gene. Assay used: immunoSEQ multiplex PCR; TCRdb lists only in-frame clones, some missing. The sample includes 65,000 to 95,000 clones, around nine tenths of them seen just once. Sequencing was done on a sample of peripheral blood. J is TRBJ1-2 and V is TRBV2; 9 nucleotides match TRBD1. The source of this sequence is a man aged 25 to 40 with acute or convalescent COVID-19. CDR3 coding DNA: TGTGCCAGCAGTGGCCTCCGGGACAGGGCTGGCTACACCTTC. Its translation: CASSGLRDRAGYTF.